Described below is a single TCR beta chain sequence and its context. The sample is drawn from a study of cytomegalovirus exposure and HLA in healthy donors. With 60 Vbeta and 13 Jbeta primers, the PCR was carried out. Original analysis: As a later analysis found, there were tens of millions of unique TCR beta chains, of which about 10 million were shared. TCRdb's table, derived via immunoSEQ multiplex PCR, lists solely in-frame clones and lacks some. From that table come the V and J calls and clone size; the DNA was used to work out D and trimming. The sample contains approximately 79,000 clones, about four fifths of which appear only once. Material: PBMCs. The TCR sequence derives from a man aged 35 to 55 in good health and CMV-seronegative.

This CDR3 reads CASSYSGQARNTEAFF. In DNA form, the CDR3 reads TGTGCCAGCAGTTACTCGGGGCAGGCGAGGAACACTGAAGCTTTCTTT. The chain links TRBV6-5 to TRBJ1-1; perhaps TRBD1 as D (5 bases). This CDR3 has 16 amino acids. The V and J ends lost 0 bases and 1 base respectively, with 12 bases between them. Germline V gene lookup returns CDR1 MNHEY and CDR2 SVGAGI.